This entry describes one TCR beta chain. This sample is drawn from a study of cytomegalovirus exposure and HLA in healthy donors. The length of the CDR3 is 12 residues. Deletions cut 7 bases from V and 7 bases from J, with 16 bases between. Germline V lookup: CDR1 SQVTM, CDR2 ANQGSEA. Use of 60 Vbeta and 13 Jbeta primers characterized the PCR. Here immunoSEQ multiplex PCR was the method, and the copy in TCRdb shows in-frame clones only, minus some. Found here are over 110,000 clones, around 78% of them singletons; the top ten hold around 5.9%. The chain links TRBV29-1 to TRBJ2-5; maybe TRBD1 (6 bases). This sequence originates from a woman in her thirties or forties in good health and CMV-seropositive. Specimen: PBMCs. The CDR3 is CSATGPTWTQYF. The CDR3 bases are TGCAGCGCGACAGGCCCAACGTGGACCCAGTACTTC.